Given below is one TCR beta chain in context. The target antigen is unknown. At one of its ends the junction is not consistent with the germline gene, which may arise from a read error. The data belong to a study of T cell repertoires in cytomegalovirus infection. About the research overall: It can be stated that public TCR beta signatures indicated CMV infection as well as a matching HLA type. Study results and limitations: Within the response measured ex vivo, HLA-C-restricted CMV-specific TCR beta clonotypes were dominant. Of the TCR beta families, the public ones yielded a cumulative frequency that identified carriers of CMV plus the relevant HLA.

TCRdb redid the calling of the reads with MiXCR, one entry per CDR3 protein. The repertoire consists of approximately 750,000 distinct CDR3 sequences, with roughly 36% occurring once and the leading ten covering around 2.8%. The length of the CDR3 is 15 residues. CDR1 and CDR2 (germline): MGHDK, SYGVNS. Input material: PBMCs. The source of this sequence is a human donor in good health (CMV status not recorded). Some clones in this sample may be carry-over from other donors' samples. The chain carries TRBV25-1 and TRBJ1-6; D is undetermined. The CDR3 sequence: CASSEGLSYTSPLHF. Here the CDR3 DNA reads TGTGCCAGCAGTGAAGGGCTTTCCTATACTTCACCCCTCCACTTT.